A single TCR beta chain is shown here with its context. These data come from a study of blood T cell repertoires in COVID-19. Across the study: COVID-19 samples, acute and convalescent, were from the United States, Italy and Spain. T cells, B-cell-depleted T cells, or PBMCs supplied cDNA or gDNA.

Per the authors' pipeline: It was from reference gene primer amplification that nucleated cell counts were estimated. This table comes from immunoSEQ multiplex PCR, and its TCRdb copy is limited to in-frame clones, with some not included. The V and J calls and clone size come from that table; D and trimming were worked out from the DNA. The sample has more than 150,000 clones, about 85% seen once; the top ten hold approximately 12%. V lost 4 bases and J lost 4; bases outside the gene matches: 6. Germline loops: CDR1 SGDLS, CDR2 YYNGEE. The CDR3 is 14 amino acids. The V and J genes are TRBV9 and TRBJ2-5, with 8 nucleotides matching TRBD1. The receptor comes from a man between 70 and 80 years old who had recovered from COVID-19. Sequences were obtained from peripheral blood. CDR3 sequence: CASSQGARGETQYF. The CDR3 DNA sequence: TGTGCCAGCAGCCAGGGGGCAAGGGGAGAGACCCAGTACTTC.